Following are 3 T cell receptor beta chains from one sample sequenced in a study of Ad26.COV2.S vaccination and SARS-CoV-2 variants. Treatment defined: over 15 received Ad26.COV2.S at low or high dose, single or two shots; roughly five received placebo; per-sample allocation not given. Repertoires come from day 63 after the first vaccine or placebo injection. Clones were sequenced by immunoSEQ multiplex PCR, and TCRdb holds only the in-frame ones, with some missing. The sample carries about 350,000 clones, around 89% recorded once. The specimen was peripheral blood, collected in a trial of Ad26.COV2.S vaccine versus placebo. The origin of the receptors is a person between 18 and 65 years old who received the Ad26.COV2.S COVID-19 vaccine or a placebo.

V is TRBV2 and J is TRBJ1-1, with a weak D call TRBD1 (5 bases). V lost 3 bases and J 0 bases, leaving 11 bases between the germline ends. Germline loops: CDR1 SNHLY, CDR2 FYNNEI. The CDR3 length is 15 residues. CDR3 sequence: CASSEQGVLNTEAFF. The CDR3 bases are TGTGCCAGCAGTGAGCAGGGAGTTCTGAACACTGAAGCTTTCTTT.

The chain recombines TRBV11-2 with TRBJ1-3, with a tentative D call TRBD1 (5 bases). Deletions cut 4 bases from V and 4 bases from J, with 17 bases between. There are 16 residues in the CDR3. Germline CDR1 is SGHAT and CDR2 is FQNNGV. The CDR3 loop is CASSSPGYASGNTIYF. CDR3 bases: TGTGCCAGCAGCTCACCAGGGTATGCATCGGGAAACACCATATATTTT. The full variable domain, in which reference TRBV11-2 and TRBJ1-3 provide the parts outside the CDR3, is EAGVAQSPRYKIIEKRQSVAFWCNPISGHATLYWYQQILGQGPKLLIQFQNNGVVDDSQLPKDRFSAERLKGVDSTLKIQPAKLEDSAVYLCASSSPGYASGNTIYFGEGSWLTVV.

The chain is built from TRBV21-1 and TRBJ1-1. TRBV21-1 is annotated as a pseudogene. CDR3 size: 15 residues. This chain's CDR3 is CASSKGRGTNTEAFF. The DNA for the CDR3 is TGTGCCAGCAGCAAAGGGCGCGGGACAAACACTGAAGCTTTCTTT.